This is a list of T cell receptor beta chains from one sample in a study of blood T cell repertoires in COVID-19. The data were produced by immunoSEQ multiplex PCR, yet TCRdb's version contains in-frame clones alone and is incomplete. The table lists 52,000 or so clones, over 90% of them singletons. Sequencing input: peripheral blood. The source is a woman aged 80 or over with acute or convalescent COVID-19. Both conserved end residues are part of each CDR3. D genes are given only for firm matches. Clone size is given for some rows only: seen once, a few or many times, or a class if the clone is expanded.

d_gene	abundance	v_gene	j_gene	CDR3aa	CDR3nt
TRBD2	once	TRBV6-6	TRBJ2-1	CASSGGGAYNEQFF	TGTGCCAGTTCCGGCGGGGGGGCTTACAATGAGCAGTTCTTC
TRBD1	.	TRBV5-1	TRBJ2-3	CASSEGGQGGTDTQYF	TGCGCCAGCAGCGAAGGAGGACAGGGAGGCACAGATACGCAGTATTTT
TRBD2	.	TRBV29-1	TRBJ2-7	CSVGGVTGTSLSEQYF	TGCAGCGTTGGTGGAGTAACCGGGACTAGTCTTTCCGAGCAGTACTTC
TRBD2	.	TRBV5-1	TRBJ2-3	CASSLVGSGRVSDTQYF	TGCGCCAGCAGCTTGGTTGGTAGCGGGAGGGTGTCAGATACGCAGTATTTT
.	.	TRBV19	TRBJ1-2	CASSEGSRGNYGYTF	TGTGCCAGTAGTGAGGGGTCGCGGGGGAACTATGGCTACACCTTC
TRBD2	.	TRBV9	TRBJ2-7	CASTLVPSGSQYEQYF	TGTGCCAGTACTCTTGTCCCCAGCGGGAGTCAGTACGAGCAGTACTTC
TRBD1	.	TRBV18	TRBJ2-6	CASSPPGGQAPRAANVLTF	TGTGCCAGCTCACCACCCGGGGGACAGGCCCCAAGAGCAGCCAACGTCCTGACTTTC
.	.	TRBV27	TRBJ2-7	CASSLSPGYEQYF	TGTGCCAGCAGTTTATCCCCGGGATACGAGCAGTACTTC
TRBD1	.	TRBV7-2	TRBJ2-7	CASSLVQGPAYEQYF	TGTGCCAGCAGCTTAGTACAGGGGCCCGCCTACGAGCAGTACTTC
.	.	TRBV29-1	TRBJ2-3	CSVESGLSGDTQYF	TGCAGCGTTGAAAGTGGTCTCTCGGGAGATACGCAGTATTTT
.	.	TRBV10-3	TRBJ2-5	CAIRNSGAETQYF	TGTGCCATCAGAAATAGCGGTGCAGAGACCCAGTACTTC
.	.	TRBV6-1	TRBJ1-6	CASSLLTGNSPLHF	TGTGCCAGCAGCTTACTAACAGGGAACTCACCCCTCCACTTT
.	.	TRBV7-2	TRBJ2-7	CASSPWGGSEQYF	TGTGCCAGCAGCCCGTGGGGGGGCTCCGAGCAGTACTTC
TRBD2	.	TRBV5-1	TRBJ2-1	CASTGLAEEHNEQFF	TGCGCCAGCACAGGACTAGCGGAAGAACACAATGAGCAGTTCTTC
.	.	TRBV7-2	TRBJ1-3	CASSPDWFSGNTIYF	TGTGCCAGCAGCCCCGACTGGTTCTCTGGAAACACCATATATTTT
TRBD1	.	TRBV4-1	TRBJ1-3	CASSLGQGPRSGNTIYF	TGCGCCAGCAGCCTCGGACAGGGCCCTCGCTCTGGAAACACCATATATTTT
TRBD1	few	TRBV27	TRBJ1-6	CASSPQGTAGSPLHF	TGTGCCAGCAGTCCCCAGGGGACAGCTGGATCACCCCTCCACTTT
.	.	TRBV5-4	TRBJ1-1	CASSLRTEGTEAFF	TGTGCCAGCAGCCTACGGACAGAGGGGACTGAAGCTTTCTTT
.	once	TRBV5-3	TRBJ2-2	CARNSRVRELFF	TGTGCCAGGAACAGCAGGGTCCGGGAGCTGTTTTTT
TRBD1	.	TRBV9	TRBJ2-2	CASNRDRGTGELFF	TGTGCCAGCAACCGGGACAGGGGTACCGGGGAGCTGTTTTTT
TRBD1	.	TRBV2	TRBJ1-2	CARATISGGGYGYTF	TGTGCCAGGGCAACCATCTCAGGGGGCGGCTATGGCTACACCTTC
.	few	TRBV12-3/TRBV12-4	TRBJ1-4	CASSFGENKLFF	TGTGCCAGCAGTTTTGGGGAGAACAAACTGTTTTTT
TRBD1	once	TRBV5-1	TRBJ2-6	CASSPRPGQGASGANVLTF	TGCGCCAGCAGCCCACGCCCCGGACAGGGGGCTTCTGGGGCCAACGTCCTGACTTTC
.	.	TRBV3-1/TRBV3-2	TRBJ1-1	CASSHRQGEAFF	TGTGCCAGCAGCCATCGGCAGGGGGAAGCTTTCTTT
.	.	TRBV11-3	TRBJ2-4	CASSLGGGHQYF	TGTGCCAGCAGCCTAGGGGGTGGACATCAGTACTTC
.	.	TRBV25-1	TRBJ2-1	CASSERGNEQFF	TGTGCCAGCAGTGAAAGGGGCAATGAGCAGTTCTTC
TRBD1	.	TRBV7-7	TRBJ2-2	CASSSMTGSGELFF	TGTGCTAGCAGCTCAATGACAGGGTCCGGGGAGCTGTTTTTT
.	.	TRBV6-2/TRBV6-3	TRBJ1-1	CASSQIVNTEAFF	TGTGCCAGCAGTCAAATAGTGAACACTGAAGCTTTCTTT
.	.	TRBV20-1	TRBJ2-3	CSASPTDTQYF	TGCAGTGCTAGTCCTACAGATACGCAGTATTTT
TRBD1	.	TRBV27	TRBJ1-1	CASSHQGQGSAEAFF	TGTGCCAGCAGTCACCAGGGACAGGGGTCCGCTGAAGCTTTCTTT
.	.	TRBV9	TRBJ1-2	CASSSPERTANYGYTF	TGTGCCAGCAGCTCACCCGAACGGACAGCTAACTATGGCTACACCTTC
.	.	TRBV12-3/TRBV12-4	TRBJ2-2	CASKESGELFF	TGTGCCAGCAAAGAGTCCGGGGAGCTGTTTTTT
.	once	TRBV27	TRBJ1-1	CASSLIGGGTEAFF	TGTGCCAGCAGTTTGATTGGGGGCGGCACTGAAGCTTTCTTT
.	.	TRBV19	TRBJ2-2	CASSPKLGLSVTGELFF	TGTGCCAGTAGTCCCAAACTAGGCCTCTCGGTCACCGGGGAGCTGTTTTTT
TRBD1	.	TRBV9	TRBJ2-1	CASSVLGQGNEQFF	TGTGCCAGCAGCGTATTGGGACAGGGGAATGAGCAGTTCTTC
TRBD2	.	TRBV3-1/TRBV3-2	TRBJ2-7	CASSQTSGIRLYF	TGTGCCAGCAGCCAGACTAGCGGGATTAGGCTGTACTTC
.	.	TRBV5-6	TRBJ1-1	CASSPYNREMNTEAFF	TGTGCCAGCAGCCCATATAACAGGGAGATGAACACTGAAGCTTTCTTT
.	.	TRBV14	TRBJ1-2	CASSQAPDSAINYGYTF	TGTGCCAGCAGCCAAGCCCCGGACTCTGCGATTAACTATGGCTACACCTTC
.	.	TRBV6-5	TRBJ2-1	CASSYLGASSYNEQFF	TGTGCCAGCAGTTACTTGGGGGCGAGCTCCTACAATGAGCAGTTCTTC
TRBD1	once	TRBV27	TRBJ1-2	CASSPRDRGPGGYTF	TGTGCCAGCAGTCCCCGGGACAGGGGGCCCGGTGGCTACACCTTC
TRBD2	.	TRBV7-2	TRBJ2-7	CASSSTSGRLEQYF	TGTGCCAGCAGCTCAACTAGCGGGAGATTAGAGCAGTACTTC
TRBD1	.	TRBV3-1/TRBV3-2	TRBJ2-3	CASSQGQEWTDTQYF	TGTGCCAGCAGCCAGGGACAGGAGTGGACAGATACGCAGTATTTT
.	.	TRBV9	TRBJ2-3	CASSVSGGSDTQYF	TGTGCCAGCAGCGTAAGTGGAGGATCAGATACGCAGTATTTT
.	.	TRBV18	TRBJ1-5	CASSPGGYSNQPQHF	TGTGCCAGCTCACCCGGCGGGTATAGCAATCAGCCCCAGCATTTT
TRBD2	.	TRBV5-4	TRBJ2-1	CASSRGLGYNEQFF	TGTGCCAGCAGCAGGGGACTAGGGTACAATGAGCAGTTCTTC
TRBD2	.	TRBV7-3	TRBJ2-5	CASSLAGGPMETQYF	TGTGCCAGCAGCTTAGCGGGAGGGCCGATGGAGACCCAGTACTTC
.	.	TRBV5-1	TRBJ1-1	CASSLGANTEAFF	TGCGCCAGCAGCTTGGGAGCGAACACTGAAGCTTTCTTT